Presented here are 25 T cell receptor beta chains from one specimen sequenced in a study (dated by TCRdb to 2014 to 2015). Receptor amplification or capture employed 5' RACE. For sequencing, an Illumina MiSeq was employed. TCRdb trimmed the raw reads at Q25, called clones with MiXCR and kept productive beta chains. Rows with a matching CDR3 protein are joined into one entry that keeps the most common DNA and genes. This sample has about 5,200 distinct CDR3 sequences in its table, and about 70% of those were observed once. Under 3.5% of the sample is in the top ten clones. Sequenced sample: naive CD4+ T cells sorted from blood. This sample's cell subset or site label indicates: naive CD4+ T cells, CD4+CD45RA+CD25-. Receptors originate from a female donor with breast cancer.

The gene calls are TRBV6-6 and TRBJ1-6; maybe TRBD1 (6 bases). The length of the CDR3 is 13 residues. V was clipped by 6 bases and J by 10 bases, with 13 bases between them. The V gene's germline CDR1 is MNHNY and CDR2 SVGAGI (reference sequence). CDR3 in amino acids: CASRGALESPLHF. DNA for the CDR3: TGTGCCAGCAGGGGGGCCCTCGAATCACCCCTCCACTTT.

For the CDR3, the DNA is TGTGCCAGCAGCCAAGAAGAGGGGGAAGATACGCAGTATTTT. It codes for CASSQEEGEDTQYF. V is TRBV4-2 and J is TRBJ2-3, with a tentative D call TRBD1 (6 bases). V lost 0 bases to trimming and J lost 5 bases, with 9 bases between them. This CDR3 is 14 amino acids long. Germline-derived CDR1 and CDR2 are LGHNA and YNFKEQ.

This clonotype was detected a few times. The rearrangement joins TRBV29-1 to TRBJ2-1; D may be TRBD1 or TRBD2 (6 bases each). Per germline, CDR1 SQVTM and CDR2 ANQGSEA. CDR3 size: 16 residues. V was clipped by 1 base and J by 1 base, with 14 bases between them. The CDR3 sequence is CSVEGGAGVSYNEQFF. In nucleotides, the CDR3 is TGCAGCGTTGAAGGGGGGGCGGGTGTTTCCTACAATGAGCAGTTCTTC.

This chain joins TRBV12-3 or TRBV12-4 and TRBJ2-1; no definite D call. This CDR3 is built from 16 residues. The V end lost 2 bases, the J end lost 7 bases, and 18 bases lay between the germline ends. The CDR3 reads CASSLRAPPAKNEQFF. In DNA, the CDR3 is TGTGCCAGCAGTTTACGGGCGCCTCCGGCGAAAAATGAGCAGTTCTTC.

J is TRBJ1-5 and V is TRBV20-1; 9 positions match TRBD1. This CDR3 has 17 residues. The J segment lost 0 bases and the V segment lost 4 bases, leaving 10 bases of the junction unmatched. Germline CDR1 reads DFQATT; CDR2 reads SNEGSKA (reference sequence). The CDR3 loop reads CSAILGQGDHSNQPQHF. As DNA, the CDR3 is TGCAGTGCTATATTGGGACAGGGCGACCATAGCAATCAGCCCCAGCATTTT.

This CDR3 is CASSFGGGGGNEQFF. CDR3 nucleotide sequence: TGCGCCAGCAGCTTCGGCGGGGGAGGAGGCAATGAGCAGTTCTTC. The rearrangement uses TRBV5-1 and TRBJ2-1; 7 nucleotides align to TRBD2. Germline CDR1 SGHRS, CDR2 YFSETQ. V dropped 2 bases and J dropped 6; count of bases not matched to a gene: 8. CDR3 length: 15 residues.

The chain couples TRBV5-1 to TRBJ1-6; TRBD1 matches 8 bases. Losses at the gene ends were 4 bases for V and 9 bases for J; bases not matched to a gene: 12. CDR3 length: 16 residues. Germline-derived CDR1 and CDR2 are SGHRS and YFSETQ. In nucleotides, the CDR3 is TGCGCCAGCAGCCCACGAGAGACAGGGGATCGTTCACCCCTCCACTTT. Translating it yields CASSPRETGDRSPLHF.

The gene calls are TRBV15 and TRBJ1-1; D is undetermined. CDR3 size: 15 residues. Trimming left V 5 bases short and J 3 bases short, with 16 bases between. The germline gives CDR1 LNHNV, CDR2 YYDKDF (reference sequence). The CDR3 sequence: CATSPSGPQHTEAFF. The CDR3 coding sequence is TGTGCCACCAGCCCAAGCGGGCCACAGCACACTGAAGCTTTCTTT.

This clonotype was found a few times. The chain has TRBV7-9 and TRBJ1-4, with D tentatively TRBD1 (5 bases). Trimming took off 1 base at V and 8 bases at J, with 11 bases between the two ends. Germline CDR1 and CDR2: SEHNR and FQNEAQ (reference sequence). This CDR3 has 14 residues. CDR3 sequence reads: CASSLGAGYEKLFF. CDR3 sequence (DNA): TGTGCCAGCAGCTTAGGGGCAGGGTACGAAAAACTGTTTTTT.

This clonotype occurred a few times. The V gene is TRBV12-3 or TRBV12-4, the J gene TRBJ1-2; 7 bases agree with TRBD1. This CDR3 is 13 amino acids long. The V gene end was trimmed by 5 bases and the J gene end by 3 bases; junction bases not matched to a gene: 3. The CDR3 sequence: CASSTGQHYGYTF. DNA for the CDR3: TGTGCCAGCAGTACGGGACAGCACTATGGCTACACCTTC.

DNA for the CDR3: TGCGCCAGCAGCTTGACGGGAGGCCCCGGGGAGCTGTTTTTT. Protein sequence: CASSLTGGPGELFF. The J gene is TRBJ2-2, the V gene TRBV5-1; TRBD2 aligns across 7 bases. The CDR3 totals 14 residues. The germline gives CDR1 SGHRS, CDR2 YFSETQ. V lost 1 base, J lost 6 bases, and 3 bases stayed unmatched.

A few counts support this clonotype. The chain has TRBV7-2 and TRBJ1-1; no clear D. CDR3 length: 13 amino acids. Germline CDR1 reads SGHTA; CDR2 reads FQGNSA. Between the trimmed V and J ends, which lost 5 bases and 4 bases, there was a span of 11 bases. DNA for the CDR3: TGTGCCAGCAGCCTCGGTCGGCCCACTGAAGCTTTCTTT. It specifies CASSLGRPTEAFF. The full variable domain, in which reference TRBV7-2 and TRBJ1-1 provide the parts outside the CDR3, is GAGVSQSPSNKVTEKGKDVELRCDPISGHTALYWYRQSLGQGLEFLIYFQGNSAPDKSGLPSDRFSAERTGGSVSTLTIQRTQQEDSAVYLCASSLGRPTEAFFGQGTRLTVV.

As DNA, the CDR3 is TGTGCCAGCAGCTTAGGGGCTGATCAGCCCCAGCATTTT. It specifies CASSLGADQPQHF. The rearrangement joins TRBV7-9 to TRBJ1-5; D unresolved. This CDR3 spans 13 amino acids. From germline, CDR1 is SEHNR and CDR2 FQNEAQ (reference sequence). The V and J ends lost 1 base and 5 bases respectively, with 6 bases between them.

This clonotype occurred a few times. The chain's CDR3 is CSARPGPSPDTQYF. For the CDR3, the DNA is TGCAGCGCCAGACCGGGGCCCAGTCCGGATACGCAGTATTTT. V and J are TRBV29-1 and TRBJ2-3; either TRBD1 or TRBD2 may supply D (5 bases each). V was clipped by 7 bases and J by 6 bases, with 20 bases between them. CDR3 length: 14 residues. Germline V lookup: CDR1 SQVTM, CDR2 ANQGSEA.

The chain uses TRBV5-1 and TRBJ2-1, with D hard to call. Trimming removed 0 bases at V and 5 bases at J, with 9 bases between. Germline CDR1 and CDR2: SGHRS and YFSETQ. This CDR3 has 14 residues. The CDR3 bases are TGCGCCAGCAGCTTGGAACGCCAGAACAATGAGCAGTTCTTC. It encodes CASSLERQNNEQFF.

The V and J genes are TRBV7-3 and TRBJ2-7, with D perhaps TRBD1 or TRBD2 (6 bases each). The CDR3 sequence is 15 residues long. Trimming left V 0 bases short and J 4 bases short, with 13 bases between. Per the germline V gene, CDR1 is SGHTA and CDR2 is FQGTGA. The CDR3 DNA sequence: TGTGCCAGCAGCTTAACCCCCGGGGGCAGGTACGAGCAGTACTTC. Encoded protein: CASSLTPGGRYEQYF.

The chain employs TRBV29-1 and TRBJ2-1; weak D call: TRBD1 (6 bases). Germline V CDR1 and CDR2: SQVTM, ANQGSEA. Trimming pared 3 bases from V and 1 base from J, leaving 16 bases between. The length of the CDR3 is 16 residues. Written as DNA, the CDR3 is TGCAGCGTTGAGGGCGCGCAGAGGGGGTCCTACAATGAGCAGTTCTTC. This encodes CSVEGAQRGSYNEQFF.

V and J are TRBV20-1 and TRBJ2-7; TRBD2 matches 8 bases. V lost 0 bases and J lost 1; bases outside the gene matches: 8. CDR1 and CDR2 from the germline V gene are DFQATT and SNEGSKA (reference sequence). This CDR3 contains 16 residues. The CDR3 loop is CSARDLVRGRSYEQYF. The CDR3 region has the DNA TGCAGTGCTAGAGATCTCGTACGCGGGAGGTCCTACGAGCAGTACTTC.

The chain combines TRBV5-1 with TRBJ2-3; 8 nucleotides line up with TRBD2. V was clipped by 4 bases and J by 0 bases; unmatched bases: 1. This CDR3 is built from 14 residues. In germline, CDR1 is SGHRS, CDR2 YFSETQ. Written as DNA, the CDR3 is TGCGCCAGCAGCCGGGGGGGGAGCACAGATACGCAGTATTTT. Translating it yields CASSRGGSTDTQYF.

V gene TRBV20-1 combines with J gene TRBJ2-7; 10 bases fit TRBD2. CDR3 length equals 14 residues. V shed 3 bases, J shed 1 base, and the junction held 3 bases outside the gene matches. Germline V CDR1 and CDR2: DFQATT, SNEGSKA (reference sequence). The DNA for the CDR3 is TGCAGTGCTAGGCTAGCGGGAGCTTCCTACGAGCAGTACTTC. It specifies CSARLAGASYEQYF.

The chain uses TRBV5-1 and TRBJ2-5, with D maybe TRBD2 (5 bases). CDR3 length: 13 amino acids. Germline CDR1 reads SGHRS; CDR2 reads YFSETQ. V lost 0 bases, J lost 8 bases, and 11 bases lay in between. The CDR3 sequence: CASSLEGLGTQYF. The CDR3 DNA sequence: TGCGCCAGCAGCTTGGAAGGACTCGGAACCCAGTACTTC.

The V call is TRBV12-3 or TRBV12-4, the J call TRBJ2-7, with D unclear. This CDR3 region has 15 residues. The V gene lost 2 bases and the J gene lost 2 bases, with 13 bases spanning the gap. This CDR3 is CASSLYRVRTYEQYF. The CDR3 DNA reads TGTGCCAGCAGTTTATACCGTGTCAGAACCTACGAGCAGTACTTC.

The rearrangement joins TRBV7-3 to TRBJ2-1, with D possibly TRBD1 on 5 matching bases. The CDR3 has 14 amino acids. The germline V gene encodes CDR1 SGHTA and CDR2 FQGTGA. Trimming removed 3 bases from V and 5 bases from J, with 11 bases in between. The CDR3 here is CASSLAGPDNEQFF. CDR3 in DNA: TGTGCCAGCAGCTTGGCAGGGCCCGACAATGAGCAGTTCTTC.

The gene calls are TRBV28 and TRBJ1-2, with 12 bases matching TRBD1. V lost 2 bases and J lost 4; bases outside the gene matches: 5. The CDR3 consists of 16 residues. CDR1 is MDHEN, CDR2 SYDVKM, per germline. This CDR3 reads CASSLPGTGGLYGYTF. DNA for the CDR3: TGTGCCAGCAGTTTACCAGGGACAGGGGGCCTCTATGGCTACACCTTC.

V usage is TRBV12-3 or TRBV12-4 and J usage is TRBJ2-3, with D possibly matching TRBD2 (5 bases). V was pared by 7 bases and J by 0 bases, with 8 bases between. The CDR3 length is 13 residues. CDR3 sequence reads: CASTGGSTDTQYF. DNA for the CDR3: TGTGCCAGCACCGGCGGGAGCACAGATACGCAGTATTTT.